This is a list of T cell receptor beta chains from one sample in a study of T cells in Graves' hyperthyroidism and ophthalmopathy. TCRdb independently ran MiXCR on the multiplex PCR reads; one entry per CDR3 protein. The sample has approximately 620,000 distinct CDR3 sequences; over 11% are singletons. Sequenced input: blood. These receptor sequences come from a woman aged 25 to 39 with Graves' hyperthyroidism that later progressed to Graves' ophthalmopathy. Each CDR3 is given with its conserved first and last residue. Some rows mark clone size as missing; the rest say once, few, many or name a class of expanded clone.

CDR3aa: CASSRIEGNEQFF
abundance: many
j_gene: TRBJ2-1
v_gene: TRBV7-2

CDR3aa: CASSFRDNSPLHF
abundance: .
j_gene: TRBJ1-6
v_gene: TRBV6-1

CDR3aa: CASSLSVERLTDTQYF
abundance: many
j_gene: TRBJ2-3
v_gene: TRBV11-2

CDR3aa: CASSLRTGGSISYEQYF
abundance: many
j_gene: TRBJ2-7
v_gene: TRBV27

CDR3aa: CASSPDKMGPYEQYF
abundance: .
j_gene: TRBJ2-7
v_gene: TRBV4-1

CDR3aa: CASSPTGDEQYF
abundance: many
j_gene: TRBJ2-7
v_gene: TRBV28

CDR3aa: CSARSLAGGYNEQYF
abundance: many
j_gene: TRBJ2-7
v_gene: TRBV20-1

CDR3aa: CASSLSLLRETQYF
abundance: .
j_gene: TRBJ2-5
v_gene: TRBV5-1

CDR3aa: CAISDRQETQYF
abundance: many
j_gene: TRBJ2-5
v_gene: TRBV10-3

CDR3aa: CASSSTGHASGYEQYF
abundance: many
j_gene: TRBJ2-7
v_gene: TRBV7-6

CDR3aa: CASSRTGGNNSPLHF
abundance: many
j_gene: TRBJ1-6
v_gene: TRBV6-1

CDR3aa: CASSLSALSEQYF
abundance: many
j_gene: TRBJ2-7
v_gene: TRBV7-3

CDR3aa: CASSPRTASSGNTIYF
abundance: .
j_gene: TRBJ1-3
v_gene: TRBV19

CDR3aa: CASSQGLAGNGEQFF
abundance: few
j_gene: TRBJ2-1
v_gene: TRBV3-1

CDR3aa: CASSQVGQKTDTQYF
abundance: .
j_gene: TRBJ2-3
v_gene: TRBV4-1

CDR3aa: CASSPLYSTSGSSYNEQFF
abundance: many
j_gene: TRBJ2-1
v_gene: TRBV6-2/TRBV6-3

CDR3aa: CASSEAGGPGNTIYF
abundance: few
j_gene: TRBJ1-3
v_gene: TRBV6-1

CDR3aa: CASSKNRSNQPQHF
abundance: .
j_gene: TRBJ1-5
v_gene: TRBV6-1

CDR3aa: CASSDGAGGAYNEQFF
abundance: many
j_gene: TRBJ2-1
v_gene: TRBV10-1

CDR3aa: CASSPDRGVNEQFF
abundance: many
j_gene: TRBJ2-1
v_gene: TRBV7-2

CDR3aa: CASSLDLGANEKLFF
abundance: many
j_gene: TRBJ1-4
v_gene: TRBV11-2

CDR3aa: CASSARRNTEAFF
abundance: many
j_gene: TRBJ1-1
v_gene: TRBV11-2

CDR3aa: CASSQPPLATDTQYF
abundance: many
j_gene: TRBJ2-3
v_gene: TRBV28

CDR3aa: CSVGSLAKNIQYF
abundance: .
j_gene: TRBJ2-4
v_gene: TRBV29-1

CDR3aa: CASSPRGQGNTGANVLTF
abundance: many
j_gene: TRBJ2-6
v_gene: TRBV6-1

CDR3aa: CASSVAFGTSGYNEQFF
abundance: .
j_gene: TRBJ2-1
v_gene: TRBV9

CDR3aa: CASGFVGASGYGYTF
abundance: many
j_gene: TRBJ1-2
v_gene: TRBV12-5

CDR3aa: CASSFKAAMNTEAFF
abundance: .
j_gene: TRBJ1-1
v_gene: TRBV6-5

CDR3aa: CASSPAFGSNQPQHF
abundance: many
j_gene: TRBJ1-5
v_gene: TRBV12-3/TRBV12-4

CDR3aa: CASSPTGSASNEQFF
abundance: few
j_gene: .
v_gene: TRBV11-2

CDR3aa: CASSPAGGSTDTQYF
abundance: many
j_gene: TRBJ2-3
v_gene: TRBV11-2

CDR3aa: CASSLVRQFSFVSYTF
abundance: many
j_gene: TRBJ1-2
v_gene: TRBV7-2

CDR3aa: CASQTGLNTEAFF
abundance: many
j_gene: TRBJ1-1
v_gene: TRBV2

CDR3aa: CASSLDAGGPFNEQFF
abundance: .
j_gene: TRBJ2-1
v_gene: TRBV5-1

CDR3aa: CSGGVSGYTF
abundance: .
j_gene: TRBJ1-2
v_gene: TRBV29-1

CDR3aa: CASTTGVNTGELFF
abundance: .
j_gene: TRBJ2-2
v_gene: TRBV6-1

CDR3aa: CSARDGQTTDTQYF
abundance: many
j_gene: TRBJ2-3
v_gene: TRBV20-1

CDR3aa: CASSLAFSAYNEQFF
abundance: .
j_gene: TRBJ2-1
v_gene: TRBV7-2

CDR3aa: CASSVPPGETQYF
abundance: few
j_gene: TRBJ2-5
v_gene: TRBV27

CDR3aa: CSARDLRQDHYNSPLHF
abundance: few
j_gene: TRBJ1-6
v_gene: TRBV20-1

CDR3aa: CSALSWVSGDTQYF
abundance: few
j_gene: TRBJ2-3
v_gene: TRBV20-1

CDR3aa: CASSFLGGAGEKLFF
abundance: many
j_gene: TRBJ1-4
v_gene: TRBV27

CDR3aa: CASTRTGTGNYEQYF
abundance: .
j_gene: TRBJ2-7
v_gene: TRBV19

CDR3aa: CATSRRQENTGELFF
abundance: .
j_gene: TRBJ2-2
v_gene: TRBV24-1

CDR3aa: CASSSPFLAGEYETQYF
abundance: .
j_gene: TRBJ2-5
v_gene: TRBV11-3

CDR3aa: CASSFQASGNGELFF
abundance: few
j_gene: TRBJ2-2
v_gene: TRBV7-2

CDR3aa: CASSIGLPSTDTQYF
abundance: many
j_gene: TRBJ2-3
v_gene: TRBV19

CDR3aa: CASKGQDNEKLFF
abundance: many
j_gene: TRBJ1-4
v_gene: TRBV30

CDR3aa: CASGGQGQNEQYF
abundance: many
j_gene: TRBJ2-7
v_gene: TRBV2